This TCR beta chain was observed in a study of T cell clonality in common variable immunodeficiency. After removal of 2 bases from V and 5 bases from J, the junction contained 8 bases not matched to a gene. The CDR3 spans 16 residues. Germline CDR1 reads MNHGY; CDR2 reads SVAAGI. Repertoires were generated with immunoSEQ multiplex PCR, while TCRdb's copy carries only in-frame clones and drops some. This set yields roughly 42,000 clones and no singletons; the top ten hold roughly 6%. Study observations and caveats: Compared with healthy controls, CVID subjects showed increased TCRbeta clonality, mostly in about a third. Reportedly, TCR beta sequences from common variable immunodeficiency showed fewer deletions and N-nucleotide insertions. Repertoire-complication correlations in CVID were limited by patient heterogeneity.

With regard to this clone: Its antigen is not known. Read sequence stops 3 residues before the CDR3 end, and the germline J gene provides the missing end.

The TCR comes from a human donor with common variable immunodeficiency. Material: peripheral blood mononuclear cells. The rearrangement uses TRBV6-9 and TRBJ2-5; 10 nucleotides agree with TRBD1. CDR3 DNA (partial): TGTGCCAGCAGTTATGAGGGACAGGGGCATCGGGAGACC. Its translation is CASSYEGQGHRET. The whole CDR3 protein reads CASSYEGQGHRETQYF.